This T cell receptor beta chain came from a study of T cells after yellow fever vaccination. Study results and limitations: In post-booster samples, most primary-vaccination clones reappeared (approximately 95% CD4, 88% CD8).

TCRdb processed the 5' RACE reads anew with MiXCR; each CDR3 protein has one entry. The data show some 300,000 distinct CDR3 sequences, around 10% seen once. This clonotype was recorded a few times. What it binds is unknown. The CDR3 has 17 residues. The material sequenced was CD4+ T cells sorted from PBMCs, taken 45 days after the yellow fever booster vaccination. This sequence joins TRBV21-1 and TRBJ2-3; TRBD2, the table's D call, lacks a check against the DNA. TRBV21-1 counts as a pseudogene. The sequence was obtained from a man in his late teens or twenties who received the YFV17D yellow fever vaccine. CDR3 region: CASSSRWLAGATDTQYF. The DNA of the CDR3 is TGTGCCAGCAGCAGCCGGTGGTTAGCGGGGGCCACAGATACGCAGTATTTT.